A single sample is the source of the 7 T cell receptor beta chains below, sequenced in a study of siplizumab effects on memory and regulatory T cells. Only in-frame clones appear in the TCRdb table, and some are missing; sequencing was by immunoSEQ multiplex PCR. The data contain over 65,000 clones, 95% of them singletons. Sequenced material: CD8+ T cells sorted from blood. Receptor source: a human donor in good health.

CDR3 residues: CASSWGLNTGELFF. The CDR3 DNA is TGTGCCAGTAGTTGGGGGCTGAACACCGGGGAGCTGTTTTTT. The J gene is TRBJ2-2, the V gene TRBV19; D might be TRBD1 (6 bases). Germline V CDR1 and CDR2: LNHDA, SQIVND (reference sequence). V lost 5 bases, J lost 1 base, and 8 bases lay in between. The CDR3 runs to 14 residues.

The rearrangement joins TRBV29-1 to TRBJ2-7; 7 bases match TRBD2. V lost 0 bases and J lost 4; bases outside the gene matches: 9. The CDR3 covers 15 residues. The V gene's germline CDR1 is SQVTM and CDR2 ANQGSEA. CDR3 bases: TGCAGCGTTGAAGAGGCGGGGCGGGAGAATTACGAGCAGTACTTC. Its translation is CSVEEAGRENYEQYF.

This clone was counted only a few times. The chain couples TRBV7-2 to TRBJ2-7, with D tentatively TRBD2 (6 bases). CDR3 size: 14 residues. Germline CDR1 SGHTA, CDR2 FQGNSA. The germline V and J ends were trimmed by 6 bases and 0 bases, with 12 bases remaining between them. DNA of the CDR3: TGTGCCAGCAGATCGGTGGGACTCTCCTACGAGCAGTACTTC. Its translation: CASRSVGLSYEQYF.

The chain links TRBV11-2 to TRBJ2-4; D remains ambiguous. V was cut by 2 bases and J by 3 bases, with 5 bases left in between. CDR1 is SGHAT, CDR2 FQNNGV, per germline. The CDR3 has 13 amino acids. The CDR3 spells CASSLPGKNIQYF. CDR3 coding DNA: TGTGCCAGCAGCTTACCCGGCAAAAACATTCAGTACTTC.

The chain employs TRBV9 and TRBJ1-5; TRBD1 matches at 8 bases. The V gene end was trimmed by 3 bases and the J gene end by 0 bases; junction bases not matched to a gene: 2. The CDR3 is 15 residues long. Germline lookup yields CDR1 SGDLS and CDR2 YYNGEE. The CDR3 here is CASSATGDSNQPQHF. As DNA, the CDR3 is TGTGCCAGCAGCGCGACAGGGGATAGCAATCAGCCCCAGCATTTT. Using reference TRBV9 and TRBJ1-5 for the parts outside the CDR3, the full variable domain is DSGVTQTPKHLITATGQRVTLRCSPRSGDLSVYWYQQSLDQGLQFLIQYYNGEERAKGNILERFSAQQFPDLHSELNLSSLELGDSALYFCASSATGDSNQPQHFGDGTRLSIL.

This chain uses TRBV4-1 with TRBJ2-3; D not resolved. V was trimmed by 0 bases and J by 4 bases, leaving 8 bases between them. CDR1 is MGHRA and CDR2 is YSYEKL in the germline V gene. The CDR3 has 14 amino acids. For the CDR3, the DNA is TGCGCCAGCAGCCAAGACCCGGGTCCAGATACGCAGTATTTT. It encodes CASSQDPGPDTQYF.

The rearrangement joins TRBV27 to TRBJ2-5, with D possibly being TRBD1 or TRBD2 (6 bases each). In germline, CDR1 is MNHEY, CDR2 SMNVEV (reference sequence). The CDR3 extends over 15 amino acids. The germline V and J ends were trimmed by 5 bases and 5 bases, with 18 bases remaining between them. CDR3 amino acids: CASSPHLGGWETQYF. CDR3 sequence (DNA): TGTGCCAGCAGTCCTCATTTGGGGGGCTGGGAGACCCAGTACTTC.